This T cell receptor (beta chain) originates from a study of regulatory T cells in long-lasting Graves disease. Study as a whole: Freshly diagnosed Graves' patients had used antithyroid drugs for under 3 months.

Study-wide results and caveats: Newly diagnosed patients had higher TCR diversity than persistent Graves' patients did.

Construction of TCR beta libraries relied on iRepertoire HTBI primers and on Arm-PCR targeting CDR3 regions. TCRdb re-derived calls from the multiplex PCR reads in MiXCR, one entry per CDR3 protein. Of about 370,000 distinct CDR3 sequences detected, around 15% appear once; the ten largest clones hold about a fifth. At least ten counts were recorded for this clonotype. Its antigen is as yet unknown. Time point in this sample: newly diagnosed GD, antithyroid drugs for less than 3 months. Making the TCR library involved RNA that had been extracted from PBMCs. The guidelines of the American Thyroid Association were the basis for diagnosing Graves' disease. A blood draw put roughly 10 milliliters of peripheral blood into EDTA tubes. CDR1 is SNHLY, CDR2 FYNNEI, per germline. This CDR3 comprises 16 residues. V lost 4 bases to trimming and J lost 1 base; unmatched junction nucleotides: 8.

The chain joins TRBV2 to TRBJ1-2; 8 nucleotides agree with TRBD1. The sample in question was peripheral blood mononuclear cells (PBMCs), obtained at new diagnosis, from a patient treated with antithyroid drugs. The receptor was derived from a female donor with Graves disease. CDR3 residues: CASSGTSGGLNYGYTF. The CDR3 nucleotides read TGTGCCAGCAGTGGAACCTCAGGGGGCCTTAACTATGGCTACACCTTC.